The 27 T cell receptor beta chains given below trace back to one sample, sequenced in a study of blood T cells in healthy people across ages. Primers used in a second PCR of roughly 7 to 11 cycles were a sample-barcoded 5' primer and a J-beta primer mix. TCRdb re-called the 5' RACE reads through MiXCR, storing one row per CDR3 protein. The sample has roughly 800,000 distinct CDR3 sequences, approximately 25% seen once. This sample was shared with a second study, whose subject was T cells of mothers and their children.

Sequencing was done on a sample of blood. Receptors were obtained from a boy aged 10-17 years in good health.

The table lists this clonotype with a few counts. This sequence joins TRBV14 and TRBJ2-7; 8 bases fit TRBD2. The CDR3 has 15 residues. Trimming cost V 4 bases and J 4 bases; bases outside gene matches: 9. Germline assignment: CDR1 SGHDN and CDR2 FVKESK. CDR3 nucleotides: TGTGCCAGCAGCCCGGGCGCCGGGAGGGTTTACGAGCAGTACTTC. It codes for CASSPGAGRVYEQYF.

This clonotype was observed a handful of times. This rearrangement joins TRBV4-1 to TRBJ2-7; possible D gene TRBD1, 6 bases. The germline gives CDR1 MGHRA, CDR2 YSYEKL. The germline V and J ends were trimmed by 4 bases and 2 bases, with 12 bases remaining between them. The CDR3 sequence is 14 residues long. The CDR3 DNA follows: TGCGCCAGCAGCCCAAGGGACAATACCTACGAGCAGTACTTC. It translates to CASSPRDNTYEQYF.

This chain uses TRBV3-1 with TRBJ2-1; 8 bases agree with TRBD1. This CDR3 comprises 18 residues. Per the germline V gene, CDR1 is LGHDT and CDR2 is YNNKEL (reference sequence). J gave up 0 bases and V 4 bases, and 11 bases lay outside the gene matches. The CDR3 sequence: CASSPVGQGLSSYNEQFF. The CDR3 DNA reads TGTGCCAGCAGCCCCGTCGGACAGGGCCTAAGCTCCTACAATGAGCAGTTCTTC.

The rearrangement uses TRBV27 and TRBJ1-1, with a weak D call TRBD1 (5 bases). The CDR3 consists of 16 residues. Germline V CDR1 and CDR2: MNHEY, SMNVEV (reference sequence). Trimming removed 5 bases from V and 3 bases from J, with 19 bases in between. CDR3 in DNA: TGTGCCAGCAGTCAAAGACCAATGGGGGAACACACTGAAGCTTTCTTT. Encoded protein: CASSQRPMGEHTEAFF.

V gene TRBV7-3 combines with J gene TRBJ2-1, with a tentative D call TRBD2 (5 bases). This CDR3 has 12 residues. V was cut by 5 bases and J by 8 bases, with 10 bases left in between. CDR1 and CDR2 from the germline V gene are SGHTA and FQGTGA. The DNA for the CDR3 is TGTGCCAGCAGCCCCGGGGATTATGAGCAGTTCTTC. It encodes CASSPGDYEQFF. The variable domain in full, with the rest retrieved from reference TRBV7-3 and TRBJ2-1, is GAGVSQTPSNKVTEKGKYVELRCDPISGHTALYWYRQSLGQGPEFLIYFQGTGAADDSGLPNDRFFAVRPEGSVSTLKIQRTERGDSAVYLCASSPGDYEQFFGPGTRLTVL.

The CDR3 DNA is TGCGCCAGCAGCCAAGACAGGGGAGACACCTACGAGCAGTACTTC. Its protein is CASSQDRGDTYEQYF. This chain joins TRBV4-3 and TRBJ2-7, with D maybe TRBD1 (6 bases). V was pared by 0 bases and J by 2 bases, with 11 bases between. Germline V gives CDR1 LGHNA, CDR2 YSLEER. The CDR3 covers 15 residues.

The rearrangement uses TRBV11-2 and TRBJ2-5; D uncertain. V was clipped by 7 bases and J by 7 bases, with 13 bases between them. Germline CDR1 and CDR2: SGHAT and FQNNGV. The CDR3 is 12 residues long. DNA of the CDR3: TGTGCCAGCAACCAGAAATCGGGGACCCAGTACTTC. Translating gives CASNQKSGTQYF.

This chain joins TRBV3-1 and TRBJ2-1, with D perhaps TRBD2 (5 bases). Germline lookup yields CDR1 LGHDT and CDR2 YNNKEL (reference sequence). V shed 4 bases and J shed 0 bases, with 19 bases lying between them. The CDR3 runs to 18 residues. CDR3 loop: CASSPGGWATSSYNEQFF. As DNA, the CDR3 is TGTGCCAGCAGCCCAGGCGGGTGGGCCACGAGCTCCTACAATGAGCAGTTCTTC.

This chain joins TRBV28 and TRBJ1-2, with D unclear. This CDR3 is 16 amino acids long. V was trimmed by 4 bases and J by 4 bases, leaving 19 bases between them. Germline CDR1 and CDR2: MDHEN and SYDVKM. The CDR3 DNA reads TGTGCCAGCAGTTCTGACTTTCCGTCGTGGGCCTATGGCTACACCTTC. This translates into CASSSDFPSWAYGYTF.

This clonotype was seen ten or more times. The V call is TRBV29-1, the J call TRBJ1-1; no definite D call. Germline V CDR1 and CDR2: SQVTM, ANQGSEA. Between the trimmed V and J ends, which lost 4 bases and 0 bases, there was a span of 9 bases. The CDR3 extends over 13 amino acids. Written as DNA, the CDR3 is TGCAGCGTTGTTGGGCGATTGAACACTGAAGCTTTCTTT. Its translation: CSVVGRLNTEAFF.

This clonotype occurred a few times. The CDR3 protein is CSSDQASGQETQYF. DNA for the CDR3: TGCAGCTCAGACCAGGCTAGCGGGCAAGAGACCCAGTACTTC. This chain uses TRBV29-1 with TRBJ2-5; 8 positions match TRBD2. Germline lookup yields CDR1 SQVTM and CDR2 ANQGSEA. V shed 8 bases and J 2 bases; nucleotides not matched to a gene: 10. The CDR3 loop spans 14 amino acids.

The chain has TRBV7-8 and TRBJ2-1, with a weak D call TRBD2 (5 bases). V lost 2 bases to trimming and J lost 5 bases, with 13 bases between them. CDR1 is SGHVS, CDR2 FQNEAQ, per germline. The CDR3 runs 15 residues. In DNA, the CDR3 is TGTGCCAGCAGCTTAATGGACTCGAGAGACAATGAGCAGTTCTTC. Its translation is CASSLMDSRDNEQFF.

This clonotype was observed a few times. This sequence joins TRBV20-1 and TRBJ2-1; 9 bases are shared with TRBD2. The CDR3 totals 17 residues. Looked up from germline, CDR1 is DFQATT and CDR2 is SNEGSKA (reference sequence). V dropped 1 base and J dropped 1; count of bases not matched to a gene: 8. The DNA of the CDR3 is TGCAGTGCTAGAGTTTCCTTAGCGGGGGTTTCCTACAATGAGCAGTTCTTC. Amino acids: CSARVSLAGVSYNEQFF.

In its sample, this clonotype was seen a few times. J is TRBJ1-6 and V is TRBV6-6, with D unclear. The CDR3 extends over 13 amino acids. Germline values: CDR1 MNHNY, CDR2 SVGAGI (reference sequence). V lost 5 bases and J lost 2, with 4 bases in between. CDR3 DNA: TGTGCCAGCAGTCGTCCCTATAATTCACCCCTCCACTTT. Amino acids: CASSRPYNSPLHF.

In its sample, this clonotype was seen a few times. This chain links TRBV7-2 with TRBJ2-3; D is perhaps TRBD1 (6 bases). The CDR3 runs 16 residues. Germline V gene lookup returns CDR1 SGHTA and CDR2 FQGNSA. V was trimmed by 4 bases and J by 3 bases, leaving 17 bases between them. This chain's CDR3 is CASSSRPGQATDTQYF. The DNA of the CDR3 is TGTGCCAGCAGCTCCCGTCCGGGACAAGCTACAGATACGCAGTATTTT.

This clonotype has a single count. This sequence joins TRBV29-1 and TRBJ2-1; TRBD2 matches 8 bases. The germline V gene has CDR1 SQVTM and CDR2 ANQGSEA. The CDR3 spans 14 residues. J was trimmed by 1 base and V by 7 bases; bases with no gene match: 6. The CDR3 here is CSGLAGLSYNEQFF. The CDR3 nucleotides read TGCAGCGGTTTAGCGGGACTTTCCTACAATGAGCAGTTCTTC.

This clonotype was counted between two and nine times. The chain carries TRBV27 and TRBJ2-2, with 8 nucleotides matching TRBD1. The CDR3 has 15 residues. V shed 6 bases and J 5 bases; nucleotides not matched to a gene: 8. Looked up from germline, CDR1 is MNHEY and CDR2 is SMNVEV (reference sequence). The CDR3 DNA sequence: TGTGCCAGCAGAAACCCAGGGGGCTGGACCGGGGAGCTGTTTTTT. Translation: CASRNPGGWTGELFF.

This clonotype was counted only a few times. The rearrangement uses TRBV7-2 and TRBJ2-5; D is possibly TRBD2 (5 bases). Germline V CDR1 and CDR2: SGHTA, FQGNSA. The CDR3 extends over 15 amino acids. V was shortened by 2 bases and J by 4 bases, with 14 bases between the two germline ends. As DNA, the CDR3 is TGTGCCAGCAGCTTACAATTGGGGAGTCGAGAGACCCAGTACTTC. Translating it yields CASSLQLGSRETQYF.

This clonotype was seen more than once but under ten times. V usage is TRBV7-3 and J usage is TRBJ2-7, with TRBD1 matching 11 bases. The junction had 2 bases not matched to a gene; V was cut back by 8 bases and J by 2 bases. The germline V gene has CDR1 SGHTA and CDR2 FQGTGA. The CDR3 has 13 amino acids. CDR3 amino acids: CASGQGAAYEQYF. CDR3 nucleotide sequence: TGTGCCAGCGGACAGGGGGCGGCCTACGAGCAGTACTTC.

V gene TRBV6-6 combines with J gene TRBJ1-1; 7 bases fit TRBD1. The CDR3 totals 14 residues. V lost 5 bases and J lost 1; bases outside the gene matches: 4. Germline CDR1 reads MNHNY; CDR2 reads SVGAGI (reference sequence). The CDR3 DNA reads as TGTGCCAGCAGTACCGGGACAGCGAACACTGAAGCTTTCTTT. It specifies CASSTGTANTEAFF.

This clonotype has a count of ten or more. V gene TRBV6-5 combines with J gene TRBJ2-1, with 9 nucleotides matching TRBD2. CDR1 and CDR2 from the germline V gene are MNHEY and SVGAGI. The CDR3 totals 15 residues. J gave up 0 bases and V 5 bases, and 2 bases lay outside the gene matches. The CDR3 region is CASSRSGSSYNEQFF. DNA of the CDR3: TGTGCCAGCAGTCGTAGCGGGAGCTCCTACAATGAGCAGTTCTTC.

This clonotype has only a few counts. The genes are TRBV20-1 and TRBJ2-5; D gene unclear. V was trimmed by 3 bases and J by 5 bases, leaving 13 bases between them. The CDR3 loop spans 13 amino acids. In germline, CDR1 is DFQATT, CDR2 SNEGSKA (reference sequence). CDR3 residues: CSASSISKETQYF. CDR3 DNA: TGCAGTGCTAGTAGCATAAGTAAGGAGACCCAGTACTTC.

The genes are TRBV15 and TRBJ2-1, with TRBD2 matching 8 bases. J gave up 3 bases and V 7 bases, and 2 bases lay outside the gene matches. The CDR3 contains 13 residues. Germline loops: CDR1 LNHNV, CDR2 YYDKDF (reference sequence). The CDR3 bases are TGTGCCACCACGACTAGCGACTACAATGAGCAGTTCTTC. This gives the protein CATTTSDYNEQFF.

The J gene is TRBJ1-1, the V gene TRBV28, with D possibly matching TRBD1 (5 bases). The ends were cut back, 6 bases at V and 5 bases at J, with 13 bases in the middle. Looked up from germline, CDR1 is MDHEN and CDR2 is SYDVKM. There are 13 residues in the CDR3. This CDR3 reads CASRPGARTEAFF. Here the CDR3 DNA reads TGTGCCAGCAGGCCCGGGGCGCGTACTGAAGCTTTCTTT. The full variable domain, in which reference TRBV28 and TRBJ1-1 provide the parts outside the CDR3, is DVKVTQSSRYLVKRTGEKVFLECVQDMDHENMFWYRQDPGLGLRLIYFSYDVKMKEKGDIPEGYSVSREKKERFSLILESASTNQTSMYLCASRPGARTEAFFGQGTRLTVV.

The table lists this clonotype with a few counts. The chain links TRBV5-4 to TRBJ2-7; D may match TRBD1 or TRBD2 (5 bases each). The DNA end is a closer match to TRBJ2-5, so the J assignment may be wrong. The V gene's germline CDR1 is SGHNT and CDR2 YYREEE (reference sequence). The CDR3 sequence is 16 residues long. The CDR3 sequence: CASSRAGTRPQETQYF. In nucleotides, the CDR3 is TGTGCCAGCAGCAGGGCCGGGACCCGGCCCCAAGAGACCCAGTACTTC.

This chain joins TRBV20-1 and TRBJ2-5; a possible D gene is TRBD2 (6 bases). The CDR3 covers 12 residues. Germline CDR1 and CDR2: DFQATT and SNEGSKA (reference sequence). Trimming took 6 bases from V and 5 from J, leaving 13 bases between them. The CDR3 sequence: CSAGTLGETQYF. CDR3 nucleotides: TGCAGTGCCGGGACTCTGGGTGAGACCCAGTACTTC.

About this clonotype itself: An end of the junction does not agree with germline; a read error may underlie this. V usage is TRBV15 and J usage is TRBJ2-7; D not resolved. This CDR3 contains 12 residues. The germline gives CDR1 LNHNV, CDR2 YYDKDF (reference sequence). The CDR3: CAASRPWGEQYF. CDR3 in DNA: TGTGCCGCCAGCAGACCCTGGGGCGAGCAGTACTTC.